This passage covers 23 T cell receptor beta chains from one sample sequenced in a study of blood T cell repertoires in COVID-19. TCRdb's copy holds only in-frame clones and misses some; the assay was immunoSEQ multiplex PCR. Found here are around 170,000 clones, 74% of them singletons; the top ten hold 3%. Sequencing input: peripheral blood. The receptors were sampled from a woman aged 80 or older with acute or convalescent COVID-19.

This CDR3 reads CASRETSGPPSEQYF. CDR3 nucleotides: TGTGCCAGCAGGGAAACTAGCGGACCCCCCTCCGAGCAGTACTTC. This chain uses TRBV2 with TRBJ2-7, with 8 bases fitting TRBD2. In germline, CDR1 is SNHLY, CDR2 FYNNEI. Trimming removed 6 bases from V and 6 bases from J; junction bases left unmatched: 13. This CDR3 contains 15 residues.

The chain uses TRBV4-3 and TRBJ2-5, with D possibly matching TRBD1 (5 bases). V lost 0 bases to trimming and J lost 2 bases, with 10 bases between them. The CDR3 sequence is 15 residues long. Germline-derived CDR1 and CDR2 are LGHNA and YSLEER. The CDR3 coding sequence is TGCGCCAGCAGCCAAGATCAAAGACAGCAAGAGACCCAGTACTTC. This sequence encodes CASSQDQRQQETQYF.

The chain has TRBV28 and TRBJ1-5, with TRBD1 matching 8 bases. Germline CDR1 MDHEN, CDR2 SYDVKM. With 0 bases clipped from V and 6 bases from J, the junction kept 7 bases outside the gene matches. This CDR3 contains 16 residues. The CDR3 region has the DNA TGTGCCAGCAGTTTATGGGCAGGGGGCGCCAGTCAGCCCCAGCATTTT. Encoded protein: CASSLWAGGASQPQHF.

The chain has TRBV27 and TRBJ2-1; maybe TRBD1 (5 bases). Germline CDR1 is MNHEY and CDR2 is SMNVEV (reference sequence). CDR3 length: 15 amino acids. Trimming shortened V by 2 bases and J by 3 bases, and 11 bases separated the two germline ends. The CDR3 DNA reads TGTGCCAGCAGTTTAGGGGCAGGTTACTACAATGAGCAGTTCTTC. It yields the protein CASSLGAGYYNEQFF.

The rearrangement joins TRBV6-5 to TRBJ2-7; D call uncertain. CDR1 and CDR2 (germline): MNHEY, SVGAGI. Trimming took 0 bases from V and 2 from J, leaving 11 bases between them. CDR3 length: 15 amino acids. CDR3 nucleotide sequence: TGTGCCAGCAGTTACTCGTTCGTCAAGCCCTACGAGCAGTACTTC. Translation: CASSYSFVKPYEQYF.

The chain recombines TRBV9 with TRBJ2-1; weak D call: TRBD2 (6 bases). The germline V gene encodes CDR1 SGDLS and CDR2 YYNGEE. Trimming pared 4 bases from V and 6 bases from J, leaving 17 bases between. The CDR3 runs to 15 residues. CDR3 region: CASSTDPGLINEQFF. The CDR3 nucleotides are TGTGCCAGCAGCACCGACCCGGGACTCATCAATGAGCAGTTCTTC.

The CDR3 region is CASSEQPSGNEQFF. The CDR3 DNA reads TGCGCCAGCAGTGAGCAACCTAGCGGCAATGAGCAGTTCTTC. The chain carries TRBV10-1 and TRBJ2-1, with TRBD2 matching 7 bases. The CDR3 contains 14 residues. V lost 2 bases, J lost 6 bases, and 4 bases stayed unmatched. Germline V CDR1 and CDR2: WNHNN, SYGVQD (reference sequence).

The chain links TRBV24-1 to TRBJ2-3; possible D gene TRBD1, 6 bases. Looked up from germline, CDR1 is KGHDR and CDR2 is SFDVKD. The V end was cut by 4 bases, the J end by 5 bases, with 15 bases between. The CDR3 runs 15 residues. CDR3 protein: CATSDVAGVRDTQYF. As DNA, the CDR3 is TGTGCCACCAGTGACGTAGCAGGGGTAAGAGATACGCAGTATTTT.

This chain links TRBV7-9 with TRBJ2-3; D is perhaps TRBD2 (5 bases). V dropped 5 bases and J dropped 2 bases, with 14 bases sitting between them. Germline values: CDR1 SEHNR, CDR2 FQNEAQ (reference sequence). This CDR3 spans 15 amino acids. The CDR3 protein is CASSALRGITDTQYF. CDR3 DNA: TGTGCCAGCAGCGCACTGCGAGGGATCACAGATACGCAGTATTTT.

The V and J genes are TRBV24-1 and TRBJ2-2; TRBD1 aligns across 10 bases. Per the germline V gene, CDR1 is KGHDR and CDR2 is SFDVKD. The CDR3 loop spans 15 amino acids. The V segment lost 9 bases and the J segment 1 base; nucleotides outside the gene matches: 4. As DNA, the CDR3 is TGTGCCACCCGGACAGGGGGAGAGAACACCGGGGAGCTGTTTTTT. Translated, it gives CATRTGGENTGELFF.

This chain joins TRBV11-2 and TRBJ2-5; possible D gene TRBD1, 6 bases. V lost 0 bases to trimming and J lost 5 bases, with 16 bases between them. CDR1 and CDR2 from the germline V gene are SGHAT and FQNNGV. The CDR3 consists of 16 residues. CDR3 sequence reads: CASSLEGHPLGETQYF. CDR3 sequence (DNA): TGTGCCAGCAGCTTAGAGGGACACCCATTGGGGGAGACCCAGTACTTC.

This CDR3 reads CARKTCSTDTQYF. The CDR3 DNA reads as TGTGCCAGGAAGACATGTAGCACAGATACGCAGTATTTT. The chain has TRBV27 and TRBJ2-3; no definite D call. Trimming left V 9 bases short and J 0 bases short, with 10 bases between. CDR1 and CDR2 from the germline V gene are MNHEY and SMNVEV (reference sequence). CDR3 length: 13 amino acids.

The CDR3 region is CASSAGTSGNQETQYF. CDR3 coding DNA: TGTGCCAGCAGCGCTGGGACTAGCGGGAACCAAGAGACCCAGTACTTC. The V and J genes are TRBV9 and TRBJ2-5; TRBD2 agrees at 13 bases. Germline loops: CDR1 SGDLS, CDR2 YYNGEE. Trimming removed 3 bases from V and 0 bases from J; junction bases left unmatched: 2. The CDR3 extends over 16 amino acids.

CDR3 sequence (DNA): TGTGCCTGGAGTGTCCCGATCAGGGGCACTGAAGCTTTCTTT. It translates to CAWSVPIRGTEAFF. This chain joins TRBV30 and TRBJ1-1, with D perhaps TRBD1 (6 bases). Trimming stripped 0 bases from V and 4 bases from J, with 12 bases between. This CDR3 comprises 14 residues. The V gene's germline CDR1 is GTSNPN and CDR2 SVGIG (reference sequence).

The CDR3 DNA reads as TGTGCCACCAGTCGGGTCGTGGGGTACTTC. It codes for CATSRVVGYF. The chain combines TRBV24-1 with TRBJ2-7, with unresolved D. The V and J ends lost 6 bases and 12 bases respectively, with 11 bases between them. The CDR3 spans 10 residues. Per germline, CDR1 KGHDR and CDR2 SFDVKD.

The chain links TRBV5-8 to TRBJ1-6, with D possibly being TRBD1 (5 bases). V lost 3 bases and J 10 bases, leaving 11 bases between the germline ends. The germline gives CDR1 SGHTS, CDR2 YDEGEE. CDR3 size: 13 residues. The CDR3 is CASSSSRVSPLHF. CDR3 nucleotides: TGTGCCAGCAGCTCGTCCAGGGTCTCACCCCTCCACTTT. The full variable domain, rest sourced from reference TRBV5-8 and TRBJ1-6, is EAGVTQSPTHLIKTRGQQATLRCSPISGHTSVYWYQQALGLGLQFLLWYDEGEERNRGNFPPRFSGRQFPNYSSELNVNALELEDSALYLCASSSSRVSPLHFGNGTRLTVT.

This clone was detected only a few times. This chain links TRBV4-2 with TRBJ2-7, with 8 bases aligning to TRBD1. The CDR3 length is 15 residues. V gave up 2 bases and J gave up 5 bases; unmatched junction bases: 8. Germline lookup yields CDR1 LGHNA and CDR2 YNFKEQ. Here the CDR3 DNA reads TGTGCCAGCAGCCAACCGCAGGGGGCTGCAGACGAGCAGTACTTC. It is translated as CASSQPQGAADEQYF.

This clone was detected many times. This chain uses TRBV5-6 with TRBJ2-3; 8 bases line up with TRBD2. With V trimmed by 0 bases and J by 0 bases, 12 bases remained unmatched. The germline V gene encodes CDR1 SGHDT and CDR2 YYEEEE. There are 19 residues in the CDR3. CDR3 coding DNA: TGTGCCAGCAGCTTGGCCACGGGGTTTAGCGGGAAGAGCACAGATACGCAGTATTTT. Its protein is CASSLATGFSGKSTDTQYF.

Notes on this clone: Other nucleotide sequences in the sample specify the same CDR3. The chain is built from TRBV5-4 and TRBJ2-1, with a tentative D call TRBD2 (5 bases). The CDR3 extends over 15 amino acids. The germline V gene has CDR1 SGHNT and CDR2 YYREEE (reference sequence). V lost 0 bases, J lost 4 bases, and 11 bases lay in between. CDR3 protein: CASSLGGVSYNEQFF. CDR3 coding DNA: TGTGCCAGCAGCTTGGGGGGAGTTTCGTACAATGAGCAGTTCTTC.

The CDR3 DNA follows: TGTGCCATCTTGGCTCACGACACAGATACGCAGTATTTT. Its translation is CAILAHDTDTQYF. This chain uses TRBV10-3 with TRBJ2-3; D remains ambiguous. The V gene lost 8 bases and the J gene lost 2 bases, with 11 bases spanning the gap. The CDR3 is 13 amino acids. Germline V lookup: CDR1 ENHRY, CDR2 SYGVKD.

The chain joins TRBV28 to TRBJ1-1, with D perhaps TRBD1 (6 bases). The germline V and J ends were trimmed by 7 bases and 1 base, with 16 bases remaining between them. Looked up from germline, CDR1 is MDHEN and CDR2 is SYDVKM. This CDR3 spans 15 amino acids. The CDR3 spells CASTLRGWRNTEAFF. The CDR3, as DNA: TGTGCCAGCACTCTAAGGGGGTGGCGGAACACTGAAGCTTTCTTT. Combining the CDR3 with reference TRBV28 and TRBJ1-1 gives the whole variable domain DVKVTQSSRYLVKRTGEKVFLECVQDMDHENMFWYRQDPGLGLRLIYFSYDVKMKEKGDIPEGYSVSREKKERFSLILESASTNQTSMYLCASTLRGWRNTEAFFGQGTRLTVV.

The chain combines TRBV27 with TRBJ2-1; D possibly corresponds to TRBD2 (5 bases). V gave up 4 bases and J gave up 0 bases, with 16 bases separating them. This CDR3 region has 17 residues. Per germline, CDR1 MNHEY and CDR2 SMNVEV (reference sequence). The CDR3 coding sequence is TGTGCCAGCAGTTCCCAGGACTCGTGGGGCTCCTACAATGAGCAGTTCTTC. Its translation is CASSSQDSWGSYNEQFF.

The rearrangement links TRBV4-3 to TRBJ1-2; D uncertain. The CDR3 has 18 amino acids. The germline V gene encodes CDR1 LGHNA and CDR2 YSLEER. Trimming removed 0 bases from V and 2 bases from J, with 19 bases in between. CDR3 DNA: TGCGCCAGCAGCCAAGATTTCGCGGTCTGGGTAGGAAACTATGGCTACACCTTC. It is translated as CASSQDFAVWVGNYGYTF.